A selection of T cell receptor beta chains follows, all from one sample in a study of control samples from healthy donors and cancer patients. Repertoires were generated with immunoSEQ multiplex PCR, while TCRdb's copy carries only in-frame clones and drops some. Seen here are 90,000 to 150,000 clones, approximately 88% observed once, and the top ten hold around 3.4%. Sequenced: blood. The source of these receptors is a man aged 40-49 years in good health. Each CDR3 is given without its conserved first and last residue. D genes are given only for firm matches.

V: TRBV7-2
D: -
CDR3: ASSPSRVRVADEQY

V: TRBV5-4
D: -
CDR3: ASDWGVPTSTDTQY

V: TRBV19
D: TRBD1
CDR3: ASSVPQGSYGYT

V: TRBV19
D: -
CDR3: ASTYYRETGELF

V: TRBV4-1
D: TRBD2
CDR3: ASSQASGGAYEQY

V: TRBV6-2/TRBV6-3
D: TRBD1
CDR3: ASSHGDRNTGELF

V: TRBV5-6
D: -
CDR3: ASSLVVGELF

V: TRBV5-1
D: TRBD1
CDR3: ASRGQSTTNEKLF

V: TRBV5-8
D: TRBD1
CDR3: ASSDGQGKETQY

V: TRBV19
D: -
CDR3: ASSSSGTKREQY

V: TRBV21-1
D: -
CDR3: ATLLGVWDRANQPQH

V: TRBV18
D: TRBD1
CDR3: ASSPPGTGYGYT

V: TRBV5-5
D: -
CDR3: ASSLTGANYGYT

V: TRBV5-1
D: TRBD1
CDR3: ASSLWTGSVSYGYT

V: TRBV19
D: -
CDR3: ASSREGRPNYGYT

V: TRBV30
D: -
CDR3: AWKGSSYNSPLH

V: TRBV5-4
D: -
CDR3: ASSPVDSGANVLT

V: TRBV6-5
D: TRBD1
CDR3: ASSFDRGSVDTQY

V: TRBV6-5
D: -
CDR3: ASSYSGQNNYEQY

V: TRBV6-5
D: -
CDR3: ASSYGRGFRYGYT

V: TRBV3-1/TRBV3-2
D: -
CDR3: ASSQDRGVVYNEQF

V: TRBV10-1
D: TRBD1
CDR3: ASSEKTGNQPQH

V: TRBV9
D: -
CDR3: ASSLGGFPRETQY

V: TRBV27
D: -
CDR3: ASSYLGGSNQPQH

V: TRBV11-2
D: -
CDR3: ASSLERGLPGNTIY